This TCR beta chain was observed in a study of blood T cell repertoires in COVID-19. On the study more broadly: T cells, B-cell-depleted T cells, or PBMCs supplied cDNA or gDNA.

Trimming took 5 bases from V and 1 from J; bases not matched to a gene: 4. The CDR3 spans 15 residues. Assay used: immunoSEQ multiplex PCR; TCRdb lists only in-frame clones, some missing. Found here are about 250,000 clones, about 91% of them singletons; the top ten hold 1.3% to 1.5%. This clonotype was sampled from an older man with acute or convalescent COVID-19. Sequencing was performed on peripheral blood. The rearrangement uses TRBV23-1 and TRBJ2-1; TRBD1 matches at 8 bases. TRBV23-1 is an ORF, and what it does is uncertain. CDR3 sequence reads: CASSFTGGSYNEQFF. In nucleotides, the CDR3 is TGCGCCAGCAGTTTTACAGGGGGGTCCTACAATGAGCAGTTCTTC.